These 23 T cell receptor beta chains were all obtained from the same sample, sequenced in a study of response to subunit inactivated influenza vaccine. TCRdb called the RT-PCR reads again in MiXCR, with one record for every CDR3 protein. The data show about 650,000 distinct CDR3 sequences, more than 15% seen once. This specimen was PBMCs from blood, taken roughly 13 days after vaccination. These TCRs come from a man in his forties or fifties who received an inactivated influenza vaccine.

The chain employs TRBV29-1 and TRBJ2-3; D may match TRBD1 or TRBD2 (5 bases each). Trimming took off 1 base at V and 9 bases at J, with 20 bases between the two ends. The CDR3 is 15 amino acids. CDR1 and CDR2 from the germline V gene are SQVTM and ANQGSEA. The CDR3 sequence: CSVEGGRWIGGTQYF. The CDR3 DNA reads TGCAGCGTTGAAGGTGGGCGGTGGATTGGGGGAACGCAGTATTTT.

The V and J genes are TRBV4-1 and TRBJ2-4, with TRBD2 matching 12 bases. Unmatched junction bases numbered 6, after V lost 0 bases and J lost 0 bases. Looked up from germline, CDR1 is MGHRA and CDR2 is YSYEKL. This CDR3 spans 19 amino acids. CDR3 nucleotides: TGCGCCAGCAGCCAAGAATCTAGCGGGGGGGCCCCAGCCAAAAACATTCAGTACTTC. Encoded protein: CASSQESSGGAPAKNIQYF.

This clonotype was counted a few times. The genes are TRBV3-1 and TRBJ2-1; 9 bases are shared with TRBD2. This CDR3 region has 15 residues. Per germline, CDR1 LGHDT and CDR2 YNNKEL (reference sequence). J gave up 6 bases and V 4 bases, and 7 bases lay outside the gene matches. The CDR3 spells CASSRGLASGNEQFF. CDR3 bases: TGTGCCAGCAGCCGAGGACTAGCGAGCGGCAATGAGCAGTTCTTC.

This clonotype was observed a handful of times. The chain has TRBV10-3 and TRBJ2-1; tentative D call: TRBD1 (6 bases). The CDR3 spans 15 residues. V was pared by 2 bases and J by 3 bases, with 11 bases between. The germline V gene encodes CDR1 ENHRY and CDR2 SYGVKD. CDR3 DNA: TGTGCCATCAGTGAGAGGGACATACTCTACAATGAGCAGTTCTTC. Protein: CAISERDILYNEQFF.

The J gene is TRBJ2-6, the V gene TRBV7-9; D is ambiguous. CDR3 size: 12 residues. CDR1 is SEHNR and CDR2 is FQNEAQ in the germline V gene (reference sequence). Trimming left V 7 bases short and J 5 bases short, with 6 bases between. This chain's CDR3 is CASTNRANVLTF. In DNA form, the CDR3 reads TGTGCCAGCACCAATAGGGCCAACGTCCTGACTTTC.

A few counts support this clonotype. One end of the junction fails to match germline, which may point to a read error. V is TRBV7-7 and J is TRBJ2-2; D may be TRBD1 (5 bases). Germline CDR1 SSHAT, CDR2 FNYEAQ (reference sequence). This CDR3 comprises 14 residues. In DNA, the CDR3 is TGTGCTAGCAGCTCCCACCCAGGGACCGGGGAGCTGTTTTTT. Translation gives CASSSHPGTGELFF. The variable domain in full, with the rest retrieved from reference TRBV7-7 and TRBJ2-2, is GAGVSQSPRYKVTKRGQDVTLRCDPISSHATLYWYQQALGQGPEFLTYFNYEAQPDKSGLPSDRFSAERPEGSISTLTIQRTEQRDSAMYRCASSSHPGTGELFFGEGSRLTVL.

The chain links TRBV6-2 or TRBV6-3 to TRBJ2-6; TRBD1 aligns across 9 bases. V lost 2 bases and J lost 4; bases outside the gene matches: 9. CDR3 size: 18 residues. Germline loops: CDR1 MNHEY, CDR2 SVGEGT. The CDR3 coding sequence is TGTGCCAGCAGTTACGCGACAGGGGGACTCCTCGGGGCCAACGTCCTGACTTTC. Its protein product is CASSYATGGLLGANVLTF.

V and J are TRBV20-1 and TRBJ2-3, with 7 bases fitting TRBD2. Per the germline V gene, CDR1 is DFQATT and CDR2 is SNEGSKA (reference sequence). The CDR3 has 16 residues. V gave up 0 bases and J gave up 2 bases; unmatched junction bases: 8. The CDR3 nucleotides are TGCAGTGCTAGAGATCTGACTAGCTCGCCCACAGATACGCAGTATTTT. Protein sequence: CSARDLTSSPTDTQYF.

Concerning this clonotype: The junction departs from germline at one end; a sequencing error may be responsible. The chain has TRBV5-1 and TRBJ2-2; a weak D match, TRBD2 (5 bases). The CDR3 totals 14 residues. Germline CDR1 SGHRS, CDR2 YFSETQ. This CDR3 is CASSLDPITGELLF. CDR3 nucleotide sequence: TGCGCCAGCAGCCTGGACCCAATCACCGGGGAGCTGCTTTTT. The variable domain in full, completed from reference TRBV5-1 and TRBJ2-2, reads KAGVTQTPRYLIKTRGQQVTLSCSPISGHRSVSWYQQTPGQGLQFLFEYFSETQRNKGNFPGRFSGRQFSNSRSEMNVSTLELGDSALYLCASSLDPITGELLFGEGSRLTVL.

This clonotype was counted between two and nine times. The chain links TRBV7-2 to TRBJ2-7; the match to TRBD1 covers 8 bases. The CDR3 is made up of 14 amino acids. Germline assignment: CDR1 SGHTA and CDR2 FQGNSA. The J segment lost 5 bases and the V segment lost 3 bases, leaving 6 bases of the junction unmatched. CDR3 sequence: CASSFSTGVHEQYF. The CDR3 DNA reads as TGTGCCAGCAGCTTCTCGACAGGGGTTCACGAGCAGTACTTC.

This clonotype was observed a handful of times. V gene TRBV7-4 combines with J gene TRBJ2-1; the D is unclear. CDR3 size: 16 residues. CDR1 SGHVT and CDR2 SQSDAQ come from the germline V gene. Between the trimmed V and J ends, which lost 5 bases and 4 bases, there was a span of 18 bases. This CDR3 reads CASSPTIRLRYNEQFF. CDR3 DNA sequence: TGTGCCAGCAGCCCAACTATCCGCCTAAGGTACAATGAGCAGTTCTTC.

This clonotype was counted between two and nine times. In DNA form, the CDR3 reads TGCAGTGCTAGAGATCAGTTTGCAGGGAAAAATCAGCCCCAGCATTTT. Translation: CSARDQFAGKNQPQHF. V usage is TRBV20-1 and J usage is TRBJ1-5; tentative D call: TRBD1 (5 bases). V gave up 0 bases and J gave up 4 bases, with 16 bases separating them. The CDR3 covers 16 residues. Germline V gene data show CDR1 as DFQATT and CDR2 as SNEGSKA (reference sequence).

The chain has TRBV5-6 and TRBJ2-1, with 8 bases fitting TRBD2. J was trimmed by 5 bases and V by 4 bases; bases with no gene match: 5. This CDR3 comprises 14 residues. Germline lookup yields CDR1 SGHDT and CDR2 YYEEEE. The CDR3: CASSVSGNDNEQFF. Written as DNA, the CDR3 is TGTGCCAGCAGCGTTAGCGGGAACGACAATGAGCAGTTCTTC.

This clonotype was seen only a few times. The CDR3 spells CATRLGTGGYNEQFF. Written as DNA, the CDR3 is TGTGCCACCCGGCTAGGGACAGGGGGCTACAATGAGCAGTTCTTC. The V gene is TRBV27, the J gene TRBJ2-1; 11 bases are a match to TRBD1. The CDR3 spans 15 residues. Trimming took 10 bases from V and 3 from J; bases not matched to a gene: 8. Germline CDR1 reads MNHEY; CDR2 reads SMNVEV (reference sequence).

DNA for the CDR3: TGTGCCAGCAGCGTAGGGGCTACCTTCTACGAGCAGTACTTC. Its translation is CASSVGATFYEQYF. The chain couples TRBV9 to TRBJ2-7; no clear D gene. Trimming removed 0 bases from V and 3 bases from J, with 10 bases in between. Germline CDR1 is SGDLS and CDR2 is YYNGEE. The CDR3 length is 14 residues. Using reference TRBV9 and TRBJ2-7 for the parts outside the CDR3, the full variable domain is DSGVTQTPKHLITATGQRVTLRCSPRSGDLSVYWYQQSLDQGLQFLIQYYNGEERAKGNILERFSAQQFPDLHSELNLSSLELGDSALYFCASSVGATFYEQYFGPGTRLTVT.

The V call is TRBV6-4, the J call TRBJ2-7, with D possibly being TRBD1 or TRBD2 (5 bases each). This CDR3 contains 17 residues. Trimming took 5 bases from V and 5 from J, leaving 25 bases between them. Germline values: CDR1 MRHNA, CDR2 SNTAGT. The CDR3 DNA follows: TGTGCCAGCAGTCCACCGACCCGGGGCCCCGAAATCCACGAGCAGTACTTC. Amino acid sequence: CASSPPTRGPEIHEQYF.

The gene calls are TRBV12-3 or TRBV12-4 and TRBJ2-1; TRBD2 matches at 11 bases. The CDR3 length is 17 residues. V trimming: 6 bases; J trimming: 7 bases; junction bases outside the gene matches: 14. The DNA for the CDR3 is TGTGCCAGCAGCACTACCCCGGGACTAGCGGATATGAATGAGCAGTTCTTC. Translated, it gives CASSTTPGLADMNEQFF.

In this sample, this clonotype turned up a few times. Here the CDR3 reads CASSQDSAPGANVLTF. In DNA form, the CDR3 reads TGCGCCAGCAGCCAAGATTCAGCCCCTGGGGCCAACGTCCTGACTTTC. The chain joins TRBV4-3 to TRBJ2-6; D is unclear. Trimming took 0 bases from V and 2 from J, leaving 8 bases between them. CDR1 is LGHNA and CDR2 is YSLEER in the germline V gene. The CDR3 has 16 amino acids.

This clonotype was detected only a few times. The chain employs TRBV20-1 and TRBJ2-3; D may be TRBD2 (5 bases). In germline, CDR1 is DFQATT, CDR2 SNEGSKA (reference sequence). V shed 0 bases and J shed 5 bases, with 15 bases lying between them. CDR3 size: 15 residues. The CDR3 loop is CSARDDVRAGDTQYF. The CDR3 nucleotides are TGCAGTGCTAGAGATGATGTACGGGCGGGAGATACGCAGTATTTT.

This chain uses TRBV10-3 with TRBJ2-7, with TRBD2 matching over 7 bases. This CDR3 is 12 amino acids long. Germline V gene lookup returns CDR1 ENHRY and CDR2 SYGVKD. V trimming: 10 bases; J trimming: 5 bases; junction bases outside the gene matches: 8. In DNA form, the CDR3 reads TGTGCCACCACGGCGGGAGCGGACGAGCAGTACTTC. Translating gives CATTAGADEQYF.

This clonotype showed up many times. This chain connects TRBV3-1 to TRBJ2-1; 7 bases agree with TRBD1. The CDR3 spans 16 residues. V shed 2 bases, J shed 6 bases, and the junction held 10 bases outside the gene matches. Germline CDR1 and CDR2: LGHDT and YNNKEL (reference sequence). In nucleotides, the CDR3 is TGTGCCAGCAGCCAAAATCGACAGGGAAGGGGCAATGAGCAGTTCTTC. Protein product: CASSQNRQGRGNEQFF.

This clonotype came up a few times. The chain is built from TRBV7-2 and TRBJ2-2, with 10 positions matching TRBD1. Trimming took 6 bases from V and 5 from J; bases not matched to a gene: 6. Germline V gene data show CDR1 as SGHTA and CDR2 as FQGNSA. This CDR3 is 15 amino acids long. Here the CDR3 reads CASSRQGAMTGELFF. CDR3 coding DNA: TGTGCCAGCAGTAGACAGGGGGCAATGACCGGGGAGCTGTTTTTT.

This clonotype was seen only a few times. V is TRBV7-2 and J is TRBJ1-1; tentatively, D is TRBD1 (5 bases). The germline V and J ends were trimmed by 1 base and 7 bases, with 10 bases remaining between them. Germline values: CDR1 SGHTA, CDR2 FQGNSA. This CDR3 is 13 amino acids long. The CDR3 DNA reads TGTGCCAGCAGCTTAGACAGGCTAAGTGAAGCTTTCTTT. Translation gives CASSLDRLSEAFF.